One sample yielded the 30 T cell receptor beta chains listed below, sequenced in a study of PD-1 blockade in classical Hodgkin lymphoma (dated by TCRdb to 2019 to 2021). Libraries were made using the immunoSEQ multiplex PCR assay. Here the immuneACCESS table is served through TCRdb, limited to in-frame sequences with V and J called. Missing clones are a known gap in these copies; in checked studies unresolved V genes cover under half, and the rest lacks a known reason. The sample table shows roughly 20,000 clones, and around 69% are seen once. Clones ranked in the top ten supply around a quarter of the sample. The sample's time point label is to be understood as: cycle 2 day 1 (C2D1) of nivolumab. All trial patients had relapsed after autologous stem cell transplantation, with cohorts A, B and C differing in prior brentuximab vedotin exposure. Sequences were derived from peripheral blood mononuclear cells (PBMCs), sampled before the second cycle of nivolumab. All receptors come from a human donor with classical Hodgkin lymphoma.

The genes are TRBV5-1 and TRBJ2-1; D uncertain. Germline V gives CDR1 SGHRS, CDR2 YFSETQ. The CDR3 is 15 amino acids. V was shortened by 0 bases and J by 0 bases, with 7 bases between the two germline ends. In DNA form, the CDR3 reads TGCGCCAGCAGCTTGGGTGGGGTCTCCTACAATGAGCAGTTCTTC. As protein: CASSLGGVSYNEQFF.

The gene calls are TRBV19 and TRBJ1-3, with 8 bases that match TRBD1. This CDR3 is 16 amino acids long. After removal of 6 bases from V and 3 bases from J, the junction contained 10 bases not matched to a gene. In germline, CDR1 is LNHDA, CDR2 SQIVND (reference sequence). CDR3 loop: CASSSDRGAHGNTIYF. CDR3 nucleotide sequence: TGTGCCAGTAGCTCCGACAGGGGCGCTCATGGAAACACCATATATTTT.

This clone was seen only a few times. The CDR3: CASSWTGRHEQYF. CDR3 coding DNA: TGTGCCAGCAGCTGGACAGGGCGGCACGAGCAGTACTTC. J is TRBJ2-7 and V is TRBV6-1, with TRBD1 identical over 8 bases. Trimming took 6 bases from V and 5 from J; bases not matched to a gene: 6. The CDR3 is 13 amino acids. Germline CDR1 is MNHNS and CDR2 is SASEGT.

This clone was counted a few times. V is TRBV11-2 and J is TRBJ2-7; D is tentatively TRBD1 or TRBD2 (5 bases each). V was trimmed by 0 bases and J by 2 bases, leaving 17 bases between them. This CDR3 region has 17 residues. CDR1 is SGHAT, CDR2 FQNNGV, per germline. As DNA, the CDR3 is TGTGCCAGCAGCTTAGATAGGGGTTCTTGGAGGCCCTACGAGCAGTACTTC. This gives the protein CASSLDRGSWRPYEQYF.

The rearrangement joins TRBV11-2 to TRBJ2-7; D may match TRBD1 or TRBD2 (5 bases each). The CDR3 is 16 amino acids. The V gene lost 5 bases and the J gene lost 4 bases, with 21 bases spanning the gap. CDR1 is SGHAT, CDR2 FQNNGV, per germline. CDR3 amino acids: CASSRLGVGMLYEQYF. The CDR3 nucleotides read TGTGCCAGCAGCCGCCTGGGGGTCGGGATGTTGTACGAGCAGTACTTC.

The CDR3 protein is CASSFSSGTRNTQHF. DNA for the CDR3: TGTGCCAGCAGTTTCTCATCCGGGACAAGAAATACGCAGCATTTT. The chain carries TRBV6-5 and TRBJ1-5; D is possibly TRBD1 (6 bases). This CDR3 comprises 15 residues. The germline V and J ends were trimmed by 4 bases and 13 bases, with 23 bases remaining between them. The germline CDR1 and CDR2 sequences are MNHEY and SVGAGI.

The V call is TRBV25-1, the J call TRBJ2-7; D remains ambiguous. Trimming took 1 base from V and 6 from J, leaving 7 bases between them. The CDR3 runs to 12 residues. The germline gives CDR1 MGHDK, CDR2 SYGVNS. CDR3 DNA: TGTGCCAGCAGTGAATGGGTAGGCGAGCAGTACTTC. Translation: CASSEWVGEQYF.

This clone was counted only a few times. The CDR3 is CASSILRQGKNQPQHF. For the CDR3, the DNA is TGTGCCAGTAGTATTCTAAGGCAGGGGAAAAATCAGCCCCAGCATTTT. The chain is built from TRBV19 and TRBJ1-5; D perhaps matches TRBD1 (6 bases). The germline gives CDR1 LNHDA, CDR2 SQIVND (reference sequence). V was clipped by 3 bases and J by 4 bases, with 16 bases between them. This CDR3 is 16 amino acids long.

In this sample, this clone turned up once. The J gene is TRBJ2-7, the V gene TRBV18; maybe TRBD1 (6 bases). With 4 bases removed from V and 3 bases from J, the gap between germline ends came to 19 bases. There are 16 residues in the CDR3. Germline CDR1 is KGHSH and CDR2 is LQKENI. The CDR3 spells CASSLSPPGRGYEQYF. In DNA form, the CDR3 reads TGTGCCAGCTCACTCTCCCCTCCAGGCAGGGGCTACGAGCAGTACTTC.

This clone was detected a few times. The rearrangement uses TRBV25-1 and TRBJ2-1; TRBD2 aligns across 12 bases. V lost 3 bases and J lost 0; bases outside the gene matches: 6. This CDR3 comprises 18 residues. Germline V gives CDR1 MGHDK, CDR2 SYGVNS. CDR3 protein: CASSDSGLAGISYNEQFF. CDR3 nucleotides: TGTGCCAGCAGTGATTCTGGACTAGCGGGAATCTCCTACAATGAGCAGTTCTTC.

The chain combines TRBV7-2 with TRBJ2-1, with 7 bases aligning to TRBD2. Per germline, CDR1 SGHTA and CDR2 FQGNSA. This CDR3 is built from 15 residues. J gave up 7 bases and V 0 bases, and 6 bases lay outside the gene matches. CDR3 in DNA: TGTGCCAGCAGCTTAGCCAGCGGGATAATGAATGAGCAGTTCTTC. Amino acid sequence: CASSLASGIMNEQFF.

This clone was recorded only once. The chain couples TRBV11-2 to TRBJ2-2; D possibly corresponds to TRBD1 (6 bases). Germline V CDR1 and CDR2: SGHAT, FQNNGV. The CDR3 totals 15 residues. V gave up 5 bases and J gave up 8 bases, with 18 bases separating them. The CDR3 loop reads CASSGIWGQAGELFF. CDR3 nucleotides: TGTGCCAGCAGCGGCATTTGGGGGCAAGCGGGGGAGCTGTTTTTT.

J is TRBJ2-7 and V is TRBV7-2; 10 bases are a match to TRBD2. Germline trimming cut 4 bases from V and 2 bases from J; bases unmatched to any gene: 2. CDR1 SGHTA and CDR2 FQGNSA come from the germline V gene. The CDR3 covers 14 residues. CDR3 in DNA: TGTGCCAGCAGCTCGACTAGCGGGCCCTACGAGCAGTACTTC. Translating gives CASSSTSGPYEQYF.

The chain employs TRBV6-5 and TRBJ2-7, with 9 bases identical to TRBD1. The CDR3 has 15 residues. V shed 3 bases and J 7 bases; nucleotides not matched to a gene: 10. The germline V gene encodes CDR1 MNHEY and CDR2 SVGAGI. Here the CDR3 reads CASSYRDRGSWEQYF. Here the CDR3 DNA reads TGTGCCAGCAGTTATCGAGACAGGGGGTCTTGGGAGCAGTACTTC.

The gene calls are TRBV5-1 and TRBJ2-2; 13 positions agree with TRBD2. The V segment lost 6 bases and the J segment 2 bases; nucleotides outside the gene matches: 7. CDR1 and CDR2 (germline): SGHRS, YFSETQ. The CDR3 runs to 17 residues. The DNA of the CDR3 is TGCGCCAGCACCCCGGGACTAGCGGGATTTAACACCGGGGAGCTGTTTTTT. Translated: CASTPGLAGFNTGELFF.

The V and J genes are TRBV7-9 and TRBJ1-1, with a tentative D call TRBD1 (6 bases). V was clipped by 5 bases and J by 3 bases, with 25 bases between them. The CDR3 consists of 18 residues. Germline assignment: CDR1 SEHNR and CDR2 FQNEAQ (reference sequence). The CDR3 DNA reads as TGTGCCAGCAGCCCACTCGATCTAGGGGGGATCTGGGACACTGAAGCTTTCTTT. This gives the protein CASSPLDLGGIWDTEAFF.

This clone has only a few counts. This chain joins TRBV27 and TRBJ1-1; no firm D call. Trimming pared 8 bases from V and 1 base from J, leaving 17 bases between. Germline CDR1 MNHEY, CDR2 SMNVEV (reference sequence). The CDR3 is made up of 15 amino acids. CDR3 DNA: TGTGCCAGCCAACAAGAACCGTGGGCGAACACTGAAGCTTTCTTT. Protein product: CASQQEPWANTEAFF.

The chain employs TRBV18 and TRBJ1-5; D might be TRBD1 (5 bases). The CDR3 has 15 amino acids. From germline, CDR1 is KGHSH and CDR2 LQKENI. The V end was cut by 6 bases, the J end by 0 bases, with 12 bases between. The CDR3 loop reads CASSSLGDSNQPQHF. In nucleotides, the CDR3 is TGTGCCAGCTCCTCTCTAGGGGATAGCAATCAGCCCCAGCATTTT.

The rearrangement links TRBV19 to TRBJ2-2, with a possible D match to TRBD1 (6 bases). The V end lost 6 bases, the J end lost 3 bases, and 11 bases lay between the germline ends. The CDR3 is 14 amino acids. Germline V CDR1 and CDR2: LNHDA, SQIVND (reference sequence). CDR3 nucleotide sequence: TGTGCCAGTAGAGGCAGGGGCTACACCGGGGAGCTGTTTTTT. Amino acids: CASRGRGYTGELFF.

Worth noting for this clone: A junction end diverges from the germline sequence, so it may reflect a read error. The CDR3 spells CASSYSGLSTEAFF. In DNA form, the CDR3 reads TGTGCCAGCAGCTACTCCGGACTGAGCACTGAAGCTTTCTTT. The chain couples TRBV6-5 to TRBJ1-1, with unresolved D. Germline V lookup: CDR1 MNHEY, CDR2 SVGAGI. The CDR3 runs 14 residues.

The chain is built from TRBV9 and TRBJ1-3; TRBD1 matches 8 bases. Germline CDR1 SGDLS, CDR2 YYNGEE. CDR3 length: 15 amino acids. Trimming at V came to 4 bases and at J to 5 bases, leaving 8 bases not matched to a gene. In nucleotides, the CDR3 is TGTGCCAGCAGCCTCCTCGGACAGGGCCGAAACACCATATATTTT. Encoded protein: CASSLLGQGRNTIYF.

The chain links TRBV27 to TRBJ2-1, with 14 bases aligning to TRBD2. This CDR3 contains 16 residues. V was pared by 4 bases and J by 4 bases, with 3 bases of the junction left unmatched. Germline CDR1 reads MNHEY; CDR2 reads SMNVEV (reference sequence). The CDR3 sequence is CASSSRTSGRYNEQFF. In DNA, the CDR3 is TGTGCCAGCAGTTCTAGGACTAGCGGGAGGTACAATGAGCAGTTCTTC.

The rearrangement uses TRBV30 and TRBJ2-3; D uncertain. Germline-derived CDR1 and CDR2 are GTSNPN and SVGIG (reference sequence). CDR3 size: 11 residues. The V end lost 2 bases, the J end lost 7 bases, and 7 bases lay between the germline ends. The CDR3 bases are TGTGCCTGGAGTCGCGATCATACGCAGTATTTT. As protein: CAWSRDHTQYF.

This clone was picked up a small number of times. The chain links TRBV19 to TRBJ2-2, with D possibly being TRBD1 (6 bases). This CDR3 comprises 15 residues. Germline assignment: CDR1 LNHDA and CDR2 SQIVND (reference sequence). Trimming took off 7 bases at V and 5 bases at J, with 17 bases between the two ends. CDR3 region: CASIKWQGLTGELFF. In DNA form, the CDR3 reads TGTGCCAGTATAAAATGGCAGGGGTTGACCGGGGAGCTGTTTTTT.

This clone was recorded a few times. The rearrangement links TRBV20-1 to TRBJ1-5; TRBD1 matches 8 bases. From germline, CDR1 is DFQATT and CDR2 SNEGSKA (reference sequence). The CDR3 sequence is 11 residues long. Unmatched junction bases numbered 5, after V lost 5 bases and J lost 11 bases. In nucleotides, the CDR3 is TGCAGTGCTGGACAGGGAAAAACCCAGCATTTT. Residues: CSAGQGKTQHF.

This clone showed up just a few times. V is TRBV29-1 and J is TRBJ1-2, with D tentatively TRBD1 (5 bases). The CDR3 runs 12 residues. The germline V gene encodes CDR1 SQVTM and CDR2 ANQGSEA. Trimming removed 2 bases at V and 7 bases at J, with 11 bases between. The CDR3 sequence is CSVENAGPGYTF. Written as DNA, the CDR3 is TGCAGCGTTGAAAATGCAGGGCCTGGCTACACCTTC.

J is TRBJ1-5 and V is TRBV27; TRBD1 might be the D (5 bases). The CDR3 consists of 14 residues. V gave up 5 bases and J gave up 5 bases, with 13 bases separating them. CDR1 is MNHEY, CDR2 SMNVEV, per germline (reference sequence). The CDR3 DNA reads as TGTGCCAGCAGTCCCCGACAGTTATATCAGCCCCAGCATTTT. Translated, it gives CASSPRQLYQPQHF.

The chain combines TRBV11-2 with TRBJ2-1; D not certain. In germline, CDR1 is SGHAT, CDR2 FQNNGV. V was shortened by 1 base and J by 13 bases, with 8 bases between the two germline ends. The CDR3 is 11 residues long. The CDR3 region is CASSLALSQFF. CDR3 DNA sequence: TGTGCCAGCAGCTTAGCCCTAAGCCAGTTCTTC.

The chain uses TRBV6-5 and TRBJ2-2; 7 bases are shared with TRBD2. The germline gives CDR1 MNHEY, CDR2 SVGAGI. The CDR3 runs 15 residues. After removal of 6 bases from V and 0 bases from J, the junction contained 4 bases not matched to a gene. The CDR3 nucleotides are TGTGCCAGCAGGGTCGCGGGGGCGAACACCGGGGAGCTGTTTTTT. Its protein is CASRVAGANTGELFF.

V usage is TRBV6-8 and J usage is TRBJ2-7, with D possibly being TRBD1 or TRBD2 (6 bases each). Germline loops: CDR1 MNHGY, CDR2 SAAAGT. CDR3 length equals 15 residues. Trimming removed 8 bases at V and 3 bases at J, with 20 bases between. CDR3 coding DNA: TGTGCCAGCCCAAAACAGGGTAATAGCGGCTACGAGCAGTACTTC. Its protein is CASPKQGNSGYEQYF.